The clone carrying this T cell receptor (beta chain) was detected a few times. This sample stems from a study of blood T cell repertoires in COVID-19. Overall study: PBMCs, B-cell-depleted T cells, or T cells were the source of the cDNA or gDNA that made up the material.

Sequencing was performed with immunoSEQ multiplex PCR; in TCRdb, only in-frame clones are kept and a portion is missing. The sample yields 200,000 or so clones, 75% to 90% seen once. This clonotype was sampled from a woman aged 40 to 50 with acute COVID-19. The sample was PBMCs or T cells enriched from blood (not recorded which).

CDR3 residues: CASSLALAGGLSYNEQFF. The CDR3 bases are TGTGCCAGCAGCTTGGCCCTAGCGGGGGGCCTGAGCTACAATGAGCAGTTCTTC. The gene calls are TRBV5-4 and TRBJ2-1; 11 bases are a match to TRBD2. The CDR3 has 18 residues. After removal of 0 bases from V and 3 bases from J, the junction contained 8 bases not matched to a gene. Germline loops: CDR1 SGHNT, CDR2 YYREEE (reference sequence). Full variable domain (missing parts from reference TRBV5-4 and TRBJ2-1): ETGVTQSPTHLIKTRGQQVTLRCSSQSGHNTVSWYQQALGQGPQFIFQYYREEENGRGNFPPRFSGLQFPNYSSELNVNALELDDSALYLCASSLALAGGLSYNEQFFGPGTRLTVL.